Only one count was recorded for the clone carrying this T cell receptor (beta chain). V gave up 5 bases and J gave up 2 bases, with 7 bases separating them. Germline lookup yields CDR1 MNHEY and CDR2 SMNVEV (reference sequence). The CDR3 is 13 amino acids. Original handling: Estimation of nucleated cell counts was performed using reference gene primer amplification. Clones were read by immunoSEQ multiplex PCR, and TCRdb kept only the in-frame ones, dropping some. V and J calls and clone size are as listed in that table; D and trimming were resolved from the DNA. The profile shows some 150,000 clones, less than 90% of them singletons. The data stem from a study of blood T cell repertoires in COVID-19. Looking at the study overall: Both acute and convalescent COVID-19 samples were obtained from the United States, Italy and Spain. Sources were T cells, B-cell-depleted T cells, or PBMCs; the material itself was cDNA or gDNA.

A Seattle source enrolled patients during active infection and followed them longitudinally. The chain recombines TRBV27 with TRBJ2-1; D is perhaps TRBD1 (5 bases). This TCR came from a woman between 70 and 85 years old with COVID-19, enrolled during active disease. Material: peripheral blood. DNA of the CDR3: TGTGCCAGCAGTACGACAGCCTACAATGAGCAGTTCTTC. Translating it yields CASSTTAYNEQFF.